This T cell receptor (beta chain) was sequenced for a study of OX40 agonist ivuxolimab in advanced cancers. Study as a whole: At around 83% male, the cohort had a mean age of about 60 years, ranging from about 23 to 79. Partial responses were seen in three patients, one with hepatocellular carcinoma and two with cutaneous melanoma.

The method was immunoSEQ multiplex PCR; TCRdb's version includes in-frame clones alone and lacks a portion of them. The data show about 31,000 clones, about 80% seen once. Autoimmune disease history or systemic immunosuppression excluded patients. Germline V gene sequence: CDR1 KGHSH, CDR2 LQKENI. Trimming took 3 bases from V and 3 from J; bases not matched to a gene: 6. This CDR3 contains 15 residues. The sequences come from CD4+ or CD8+ T cells sorted from blood, collected in a trial of the OX40 agonist ivuxolimab. The source of this sequence is an adult with an advanced solid tumor such as melanoma, head and neck, liver or kidney cancer. V usage is TRBV18 and J usage is TRBJ2-7; 9 nucleotides line up with TRBD1. The CDR3 sequence is CASSPSRDRVYEQYF. The CDR3 bases are TGTGCCAGCTCACCCTCCCGGGACAGGGTCTACGAGCAGTACTTC.